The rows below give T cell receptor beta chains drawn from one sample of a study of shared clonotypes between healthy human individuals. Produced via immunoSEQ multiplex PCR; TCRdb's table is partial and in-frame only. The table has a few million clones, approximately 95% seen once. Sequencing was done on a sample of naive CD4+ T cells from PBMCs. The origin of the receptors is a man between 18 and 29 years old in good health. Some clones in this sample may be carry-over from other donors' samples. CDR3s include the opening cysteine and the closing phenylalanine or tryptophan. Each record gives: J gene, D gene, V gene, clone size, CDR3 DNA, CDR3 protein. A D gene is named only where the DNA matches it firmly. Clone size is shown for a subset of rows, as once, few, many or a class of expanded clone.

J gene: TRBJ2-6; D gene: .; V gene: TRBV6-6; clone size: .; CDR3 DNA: TGTGCCAGCAGGGACGGGGGGGCCAACGTCCTGACTTTC; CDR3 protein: CASRDGGANVLTF
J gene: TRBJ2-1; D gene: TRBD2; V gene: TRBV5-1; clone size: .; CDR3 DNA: TGCGCCAGCAGCTCACTAGCGGGAGGCAATGAGCAGTTCTTC; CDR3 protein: CASSSLAGGNEQFF
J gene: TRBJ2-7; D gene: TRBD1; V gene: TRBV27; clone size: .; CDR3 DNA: TGTGCCAGCAGAACCGGGACAGGGCTTTACTACGAGCAGTACTTC; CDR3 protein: CASRTGTGLYYEQYF
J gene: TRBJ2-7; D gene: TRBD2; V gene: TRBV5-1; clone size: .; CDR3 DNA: TGCGCCAGCAGCTTGGTAGTAGCGGGATTATACGAGCAGTACTTC; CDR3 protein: CASSLVVAGLYEQYF
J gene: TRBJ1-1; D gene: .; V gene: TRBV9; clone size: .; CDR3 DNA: TGTGCCAGCAGCGTAGTCGGGGGAGGTATGAGAAACACTGAAGCTTTCTTT; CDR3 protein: CASSVVGGGMRNTEAFF
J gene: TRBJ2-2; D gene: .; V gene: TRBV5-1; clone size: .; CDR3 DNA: TGCGCCAGCAGCCCACAGGCTCCCACCGGGGAGCTGTTTTTT; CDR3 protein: CASSPQAPTGELFF
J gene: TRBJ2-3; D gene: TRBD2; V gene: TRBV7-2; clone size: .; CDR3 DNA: TGTGCCAGCAGCCTACAAGCGGGAGTGTGGGATACGCAGTATTTT; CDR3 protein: CASSLQAGVWDTQYF
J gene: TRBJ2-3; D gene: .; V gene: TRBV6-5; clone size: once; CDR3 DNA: TGTGCCAGCGGGGGGGGCCTCACAGATACGCAGTATTTT; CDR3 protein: CASGGGLTDTQYF
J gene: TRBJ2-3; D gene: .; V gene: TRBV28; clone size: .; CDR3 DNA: TGTGCCAGCAGTCCCCAGGACATTGTGGCCCATCTGGACACAGATACGCAGTATTTT; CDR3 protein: CASSPQDIVAHLDTDTQYF
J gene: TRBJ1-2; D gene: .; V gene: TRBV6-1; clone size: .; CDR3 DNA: TGTGCCAGCTCTGACCGATACTATGGCTACACCTTC; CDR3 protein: CASSDRYYGYTF
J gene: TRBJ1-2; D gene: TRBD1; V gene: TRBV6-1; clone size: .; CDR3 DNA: TGTGCCAGCAGTGAAATAGCAGGGGGCTACTATGGCTACACCTTC; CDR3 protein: CASSEIAGGYYGYTF
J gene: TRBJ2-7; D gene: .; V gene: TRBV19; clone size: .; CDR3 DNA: TGTGCCAGTAGAGGTCTTGGGTCTGGGGGCGAGCAGTACTTC; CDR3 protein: CASRGLGSGGEQYF
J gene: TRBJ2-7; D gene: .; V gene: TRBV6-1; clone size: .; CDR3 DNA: TGTGCCAGCAGTGTGGTGACAGCTCCCTACGAGCAGTACTTC; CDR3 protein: CASSVVTAPYEQYF
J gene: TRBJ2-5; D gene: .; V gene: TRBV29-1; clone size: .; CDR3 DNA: TGCAGCGTTGATCGGGGCAGGGAGACCCAGTACTTC; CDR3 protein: CSVDRGRETQYF
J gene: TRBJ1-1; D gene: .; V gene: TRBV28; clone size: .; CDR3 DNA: TGTGCCAGCATTCTGCGGGGGAACACTGAAGCTTTCTTT; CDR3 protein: CASILRGNTEAFF
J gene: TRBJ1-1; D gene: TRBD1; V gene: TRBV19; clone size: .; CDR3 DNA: TGTGCCAGTAGTATGGACAGGGGAGCTTTCTTT; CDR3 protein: CASSMDRGAFF
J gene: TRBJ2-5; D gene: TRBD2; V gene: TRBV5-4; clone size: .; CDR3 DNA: TGTGCCAGCACCCAGGGGGGGGCTAGCGGGAGGGCCTACCAAGAGACCCAGTACTTC; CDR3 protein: CASTQGGASGRAYQETQYF
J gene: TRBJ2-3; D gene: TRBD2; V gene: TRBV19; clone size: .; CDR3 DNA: TGTGCCAGTAGTTCCCGGACTAGCGGGAGTTTCACAGATACGCAGTATTTT; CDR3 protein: CASSSRTSGSFTDTQYF
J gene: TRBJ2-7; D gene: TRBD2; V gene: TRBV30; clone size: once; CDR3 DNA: TGTGCCTGGGACGGGGCGGGAGCACTCTACGAGCAGTACTTC; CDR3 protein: CAWDGAGALYEQYF
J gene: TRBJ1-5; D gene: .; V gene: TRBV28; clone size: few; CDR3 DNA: TGTGCCAGCAGCACTCCACAGCGGCCCCAGCATTTT; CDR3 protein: CASSTPQRPQHF
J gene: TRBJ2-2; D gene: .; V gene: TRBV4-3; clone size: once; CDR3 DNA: TGCGCCAGCAGCCGAAGCGGCGGGACCGGGGAGCTGTTTTTT; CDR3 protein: CASSRSGGTGELFF
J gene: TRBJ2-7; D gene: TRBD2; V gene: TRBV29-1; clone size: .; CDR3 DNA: TGCAGCGTTGAACGACTAGCGGGGGACTACGAGCAGTACTTC; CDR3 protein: CSVERLAGDYEQYF
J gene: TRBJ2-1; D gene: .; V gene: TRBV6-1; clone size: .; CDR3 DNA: TGTGCCAGCAGTGCACTAGTGCGGTCCTACAATGAGCAGTTCTTC; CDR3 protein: CASSALVRSYNEQFF
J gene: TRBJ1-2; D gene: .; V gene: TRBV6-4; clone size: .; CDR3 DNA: TGTGCCAGCAGTGACTCGAATTTGGGGCTCCACGGCTACACCTTC; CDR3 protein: CASSDSNLGLHGYTF
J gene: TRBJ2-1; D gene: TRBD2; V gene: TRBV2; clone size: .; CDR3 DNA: TGTGCCAGCAGTCCTGGACTAGCGGGTGGAATCAATGAGCAGTTCTTC; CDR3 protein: CASSPGLAGGINEQFF
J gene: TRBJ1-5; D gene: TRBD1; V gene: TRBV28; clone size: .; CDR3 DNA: TGTGCCAGTGGGGGACAGGGCAGTCAGCCCCAGCATTTT; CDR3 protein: CASGGQGSQPQHF
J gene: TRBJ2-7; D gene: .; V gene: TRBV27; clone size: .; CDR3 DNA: TGTGCCAGCAGCTACGCGGGCAGTAGTGGCGAGCAGTACTTC; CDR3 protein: CASSYAGSSGEQYF
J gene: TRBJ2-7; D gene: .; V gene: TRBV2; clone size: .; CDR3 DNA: TGTGCCAGCAGTGAAAGTTCCTACGAGCAGTACTTC; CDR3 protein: CASSESSYEQYF
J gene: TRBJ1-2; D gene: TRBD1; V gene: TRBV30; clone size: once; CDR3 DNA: TGTGCCTGGAGTGTGGGACAGGGGCCCTACTATGGCTACACCTTC; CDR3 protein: CAWSVGQGPYYGYTF
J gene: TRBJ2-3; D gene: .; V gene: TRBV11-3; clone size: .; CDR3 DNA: TGTGCCAGCAGCTCCGGGGAAACTAGTCAGGATACGCAGTATTTT; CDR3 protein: CASSSGETSQDTQYF
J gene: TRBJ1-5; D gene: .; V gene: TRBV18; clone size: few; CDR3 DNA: TGTGCCAGCTCACCAGAAGGCCTAAGCAATCAGCCCCAGCATTTT; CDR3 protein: CASSPEGLSNQPQHF
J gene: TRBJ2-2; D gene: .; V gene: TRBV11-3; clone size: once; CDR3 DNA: TGTGCCAGCAGCTTAGGCATGAACACCGGGGAGCTGTTTTTT; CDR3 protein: CASSLGMNTGELFF
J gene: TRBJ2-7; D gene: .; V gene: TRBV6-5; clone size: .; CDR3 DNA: TGTGCCAGCAGCGGACACTTCTACGAGCAGTACTTC; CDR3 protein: CASSGHFYEQYF
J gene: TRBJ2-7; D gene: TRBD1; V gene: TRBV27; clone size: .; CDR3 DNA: TGTGCCAGCAGTACCCCGCCTTTACGACAGGGCTACGAGCAGTACTTC; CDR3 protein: CASSTPPLRQGYEQYF
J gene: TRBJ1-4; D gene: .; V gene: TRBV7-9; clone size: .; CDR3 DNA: TGTGCCAGCAGCTTAGCCGTGGGACGGTCTAATGAAAAACTGTTTTTT; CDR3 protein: CASSLAVGRSNEKLFF
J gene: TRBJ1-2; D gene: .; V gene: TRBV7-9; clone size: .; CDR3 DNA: TGTGCCAGCAGCCCCAAAGGGGGGGGCTCGGGCTATGGCTACACCTTC; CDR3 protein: CASSPKGGGSGYGYTF
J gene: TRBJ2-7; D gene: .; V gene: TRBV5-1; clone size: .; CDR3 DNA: TGCGCCAGCAGCCCGGTAGAGGGTCTGATTGACGAGCAGTACTTC; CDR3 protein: CASSPVEGLIDEQYF